This TCR beta chain was recorded in a study of read filtering for tumor transcriptome and immune sequencing. Study in general: TCR-mapped reads were about 3.5 to 11 million with IR-seq versus about 75 to 1,400 with RNA-seq. Findings and caveats of the study: Correlation between methods rose after single-read clonotypes were removed. In IR-seq, single-read clonotypes were about 81.9% of clonotypes but approximately 3.2% of reads. Even smaller IR-seq throughput identified most shared clonotypes.

Note on this clonotype: Antigen unknown. This could be a read error, since a much larger clone is one nucleotide away.

Germline CDR1 reads SNHLY; CDR2 reads FYNNEI. Trimming removed 8 bases from V and 0 bases from J, with 11 bases in between. CDR3 size: 13 residues. Molecular barcoded adaptors covering alpha/delta and beta/gamma chains were used on about 390 ng RNA. One entry per CDR3 protein, called by TCRdb with MiXCR from the reads. The table has 93,000 or so distinct CDR3 sequences, around a fifth seen once. This TCR came from a donor aged 40 or over with multiple myeloma. Sequencing input: a population of CD138-negative cells sorted from bone marrow. The chain carries TRBV2 and TRBJ2-7; D may be TRBD1 (6 bases). CDR3 sequence reads: CASEDSSSYEQYF. In nucleotides, the CDR3 is TGTGCCAGCGAGGACAGTAGCTCCTACGAGCAGTACTTC. Full variable domain (outside the CDR3, taken from reference TRBV2 and TRBJ2-7): EPEVTQTPSHQVTQMGQEVILRCVPISNHLYFYWYRQILGQKVEFLVSFYNNEISEKSEIFDDQFSVERPDGSNFTLKIRSTKLEDSAMYFCASEDSSSYEQYFGPGTRLTVT.